What follows is one TCR beta chain and its context. The clone's antigen remains unknown. No base-level quality is on record; no much larger clone is a single base apart. This sample stems from a study of control samples from healthy donors and cancer patients (dated by TCRdb to the early 2020s). There are 14 amino acids in the CDR3, from cysteine to phenylalanine inclusive. Only CDR3 DNA remains: 42 bases, in frame from the first base. The germline V gene (reference sequence) gives CDR1 as PRHDT and CDR2 as FYEKMQ. Clipping removes 5 bases from V and 7 bases from J, with 4 as the unmatched junction base count. The method behind the library was the immunoSEQ multiplex PCR assay. In its TCRdb copy, this immuneACCESS table keeps in-frame sequences only and misses some clones. Where compared with another copy, unresolved V genes explain less than half of these, and the others have no known cause. The sample table contains 200,000 to 250,000 clones; only one count was recorded for 90% to 95% of them. The ten most abundant clones make up about 1.4% of the sample.

The sequenced material came from blood. The chain uses TRBV13 and TRBJ1-6, and 8 junctional nucleotides match TRBD1. The source of this sequence is a man in his fifties in good health. The CDR3 has the sequence CASSPQGANSPLHF. The nucleotides are TGTGCCAGCAGCCCCCAGGGGGCAAATTCACCCCTCCACTTT.